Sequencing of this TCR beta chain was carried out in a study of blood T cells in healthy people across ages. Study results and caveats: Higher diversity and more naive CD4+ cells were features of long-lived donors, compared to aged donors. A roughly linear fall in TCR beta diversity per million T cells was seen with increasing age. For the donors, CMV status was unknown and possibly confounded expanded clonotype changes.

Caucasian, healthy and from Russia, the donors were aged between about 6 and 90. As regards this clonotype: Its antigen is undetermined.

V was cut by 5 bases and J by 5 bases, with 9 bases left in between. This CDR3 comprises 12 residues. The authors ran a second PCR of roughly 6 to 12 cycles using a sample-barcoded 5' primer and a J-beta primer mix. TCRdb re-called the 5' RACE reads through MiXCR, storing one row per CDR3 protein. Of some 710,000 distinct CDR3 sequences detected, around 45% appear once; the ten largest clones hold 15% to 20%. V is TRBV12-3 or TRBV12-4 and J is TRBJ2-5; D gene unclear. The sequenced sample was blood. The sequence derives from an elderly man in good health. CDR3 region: CASSRGSETQYF. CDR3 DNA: TGTGCCAGCAGTCGCGGTTCGGAGACCCAGTACTTC.